These T cell receptor beta chains were read from a single sample in a study of blood T cell repertoires in COVID-19. TCRdb's copy holds only in-frame clones and misses some; the assay was immunoSEQ multiplex PCR. The sample lists fewer than 350,000 clones, about nine tenths occurring once. Sequencing was carried out using peripheral blood. The receptors come from a woman in her sixties with COVID-19, enrolled during active disease. Both conserved end residues are part of each CDR3. D genes are given only for firm matches. Clone sizes are given selectively: once, few, many, or a class where the clone is expanded.

j_gene,abundance,d_gene,v_gene,CDR3nt,CDR3aa
TRBJ2-1,.,.,TRBV2,TGTGCCAGCAGGTGGGACAACAACCCCTACAATGAGCAGTTCTTC,CASRWDNNPYNEQFF
TRBJ2-7,.,.,TRBV10-3,TGTGCCACCCTCCTCGGCGGGGGCCCTTCCTACGAGCAGTACTTC,CATLLGGGPSYEQYF
TRBJ1-3,.,.,TRBV7-3,TGTGCCAGCAGCTTAAGACGGGGAATCTCTGGAAACACCATATATTTT,CASSLRRGISGNTIYF
TRBJ2-1,.,.,TRBV30,TGTGCCTGGAGTGTTGTAGGGGCGCCCTCCTACAATGAGCAGTTCTTC,CAWSVVGAPSYNEQFF
TRBJ2-5,.,TRBD1,TRBV9,TGTGCCAGCAGCCCAAGGACAGGTTACGGAGAGACCCAGTACTTC,CASSPRTGYGETQYF
TRBJ1-1,.,.,TRBV7-6,TGTGCCAGCAGCTTTTATCTGAACACTGAAGCTTTCTTT,CASSFYLNTEAFF
TRBJ1-2,.,TRBD1,TRBV11-2,TGTGCCAGCAGTCAGGGACAGATTAACTATGGCTACACCTTC,CASSQGQINYGYTF
TRBJ1-1,once,TRBD1,TRBV5-1,TGCGCCAGCAGCCGGACAGGGGCCCGCAGGGACACTGAAGCTTTCTTT,CASSRTGARRDTEAFF
TRBJ1-2,.,TRBD1,TRBV30,TGTGCCTGCAGACGGGACAGAAAAAACTATGGCTACACCTTC,CACRRDRKNYGYTF
TRBJ2-5,.,.,TRBV6-6,TGTGCCAGCAGTGAGGACAGAGCGTACCAAGAGACCCAGTACTTC,CASSEDRAYQETQYF
TRBJ2-2,.,TRBD1,TRBV2,TGTGCCAGCAGGACCGGGACAGCGAACACCGGGGAGCTGTTTTTT,CASRTGTANTGELFF
TRBJ1-2,once,.,TRBV29-1,TGCAGCGTTGTAACAGGAGACTATGGCTACACCTTC,CSVVTGDYGYTF
TRBJ1-6,once,TRBD1,TRBV7-3,TGTGCCAGCAGCCTGCAGGGGGCGCGTAATTCACCCCTCCACTTT,CASSLQGARNSPLHF
TRBJ1-1,.,TRBD1,TRBV2,TGTGCCAGCCAACTGACAGGACAGGGATGGGCTGAAGCTTTCTTT,CASQLTGQGWAEAFF
TRBJ2-7,once,.,TRBV7-9,TGTGCCAGCAGCTTACTTCCAGGCTTAGGAGAGCAGTACTTC,CASSLLPGLGEQYF
TRBJ1-2,.,.,TRBV5-1,TGCGCCAGCAGCTTGGACGGTAATGGCTACACCTTC,CASSLDGNGYTF
TRBJ2-7,.,.,TRBV20-1,TGCAGTGCTAGTTCAGGGGTCGAGCAGTACTTC,CSASSGVEQYF
TRBJ2-6,.,.,TRBV14,TGTGCCAGCAGCCCACAGCCTTCTGGGGCCAACGTCCTGACTTTC,CASSPQPSGANVLTF
TRBJ1-2,.,TRBD1,TRBV30,TGTGCCTGGAGTGCAGACAGGGTAATAAACTATGGCTACACCTTC,CAWSADRVINYGYTF
TRBJ1-6,.,.,TRBV6-5,TGTGCCAGCAGTTCCTTAAGGGGCTCATCACCCCTCCACTTT,CASSSLRGSSPLHF
TRBJ2-7,.,.,TRBV10-3,TGTGCCATCAGTGATCCGAAGGGAAGCGGTGCATCCTACGAGCAGTACTTC,CAISDPKGSGASYEQYF
TRBJ1-1,.,.,TRBV7-9,TGTGCCAGCAGCCGGAGCGCTGAAGCTTTCTTT,CASSRSAEAFF
TRBJ1-1,.,.,TRBV25-1,TGTGCCAGCCCCTTCGAGCGCCATAGGTGCACTGAAGCTTTCTTT,CASPFERHRCTEAFF
TRBJ1-4,.,TRBD1,TRBV2,TGTGCCAGCAGGGTTGGACAGGTATCTTCCGAAAAACTGTTTTTT,CASRVGQVSSEKLFF
TRBJ2-5,.,TRBD1,TRBV3-1/TRBV3-2,TGTGCCAGCAGCCACCCGACAGGGTCAGAGACCCAGTACTTC,CASSHPTGSETQYF
TRBJ2-1,.,.,TRBV13,TGTGCCAGCAGTACGGCGGGAACAACTAATGAGCAGTTCTTC,CASSTAGTTNEQFF
TRBJ1-6,once,TRBD1,TRBV2,TGTGCCAGCACCGGACAGGGTCCCGGTTCACCCCTCCACTTT,CASTGQGPGSPLHF
TRBJ1-1,.,TRBD1,TRBV9,TGTGCCAGCAGCGGTCGGACAGGAGAACTAATGAACACTGAAGCTTTCTTT,CASSGRTGELMNTEAFF
TRBJ1-6,.,.,TRBV7-9,TGTGCCAGCAGCTTACAGGGTTATAATTCACCCCTCCACTTT,CASSLQGYNSPLHF
TRBJ1-1,.,.,TRBV7-2,TGTGCCAGCAGCCCCGAGGGGGACACTGAAGCTTTCTTT,CASSPEGDTEAFF
TRBJ1-4,few,TRBD1,TRBV7-2,TGTGCCAGCAGCTTAGGGACAGGGGAAAAACTGTTTTTT,CASSLGTGEKLFF
TRBJ2-3,.,TRBD2,TRBV5-1,TGCGCCAGCAGCTTGCGGGCTAGCGGCGACACAGATACGCAGTATTTT,CASSLRASGDTDTQYF
TRBJ2-7,once,TRBD1,TRBV18,TGTGCCAGCTCACCACCCAGGACAGGGGGCGATGAGCAGTACTTC,CASSPPRTGGDEQYF